This TCR beta chain was observed in a study of T-cell memory formation after mild COVID-19. TCRdb re-called the 5' RACE reads with MiXCR, one entry per CDR3 protein. The table lists a few hundred thousand distinct CDR3 sequences, 15% to 20% of them singletons. In germline, CDR1 is SGHTA, CDR2 FQGNSA. Deletions cut 5 bases from V and 1 base from J, with 8 bases between. There are 13 residues in the CDR3. This clonotype has a handful of counts. This chain connects TRBV7-2 to TRBJ2-5; D not certain. The origin of this receptor is a young man who had mild COVID-19 (a few samples of this study predate the infection). Cell type and time point are not known. Sequencing input: PBMCs or a T cell subset sorted from them (not recorded which). The CDR3 sequence: CASSRKPQETQYF. The DNA of the CDR3 is TGTGCCAGCAGCCGAAAGCCCCAAGAGACCCAGTACTTC.